There are many counts of the clone carrying this T cell receptor beta chain. Healthy Caucasian donors formed the entire cohort. TCRdb recomputed calls from the 5' RACE reads with MiXCR, one row per CDR3 protein. Of a few hundred thousand distinct CDR3 sequences listed, around 8.8% were seen once; the top ten hold more than 2%. The data belong to a study of identical twins. The V segment lost 2 bases and the J segment 0 bases; nucleotides outside the gene matches: 15. Looked up from germline, CDR1 is MNHEY and CDR2 is SVGAGI. The CDR3 totals 20 residues. The data were also submitted as part of a second study, on yellow fever vaccine responses in identical twins.

Sequencing was carried out using memory (CD45RO+) T cells sorted from blood. This rearrangement joins TRBV6-5 to TRBJ1-5; 8 nucleotides line up with TRBD1. The receptor was isolated from a woman younger than 30 in good health. The CDR3 region is CASSYTTMDREGFSNQPQHF. DNA for the CDR3: TGTGCCAGCAGTTACACTACGATGGACAGGGAGGGATTTAGCAATCAGCCCCAGCATTTT.